This T cell receptor (beta chain) was sequenced during a study of glioma-infiltrating T cells after dendritic cell vaccination. Isocitrate dehydrogenase mutation was absent in all glioblastoma patients. Sequencing used immunoSEQ multiplex PCR; TCRdb keeps in-frame clones, though not all of them. The sample lists more than 60,000 clones, about 81% seen once, with over 8.5% in the top ten. V gave up 4 bases and J gave up 0 bases; unmatched junction bases: 15. Germline V gene lookup returns CDR1 MDHEN and CDR2 SYDVKM. CDR3 length equals 19 residues. The sequence was obtained from a human donor with glioblastoma. V usage is TRBV28 and J usage is TRBJ1-2; 9 positions agree with TRBD1. Here the sequenced sample was blood, taken before dendritic cell vaccination. The CDR3 is CASSSLLSGTGIPNYGYTF. CDR3 bases: TGTGCCAGCAGTTCACTATTGTCCGGGACAGGGATCCCTAACTATGGCTACACCTTC.